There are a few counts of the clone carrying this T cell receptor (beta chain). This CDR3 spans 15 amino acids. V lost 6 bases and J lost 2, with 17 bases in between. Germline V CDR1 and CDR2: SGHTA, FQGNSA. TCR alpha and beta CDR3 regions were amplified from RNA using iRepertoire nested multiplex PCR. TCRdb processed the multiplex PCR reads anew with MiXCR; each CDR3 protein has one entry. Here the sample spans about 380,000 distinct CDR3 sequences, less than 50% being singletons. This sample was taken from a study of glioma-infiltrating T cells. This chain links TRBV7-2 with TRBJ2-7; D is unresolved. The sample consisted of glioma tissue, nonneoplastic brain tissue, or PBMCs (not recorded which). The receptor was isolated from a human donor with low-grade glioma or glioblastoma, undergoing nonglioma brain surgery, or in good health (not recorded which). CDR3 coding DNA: TGTGCCAGCAGTCAATTAGGTGGGGTCCCCTACGAGCAGTACTTC. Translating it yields CASSQLGGVPYEQYF. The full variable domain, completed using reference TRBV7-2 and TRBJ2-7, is GAGVSQSPSNKVTEKGKDVELRCDPISGHTALYWYRQSLGQGLEFLIYFQGNSAPDKSGLPSDRFSAERTGGSVSTLTIQRTQQEDSAVYLCASSQLGGVPYEQYFGPGTRLTVT.